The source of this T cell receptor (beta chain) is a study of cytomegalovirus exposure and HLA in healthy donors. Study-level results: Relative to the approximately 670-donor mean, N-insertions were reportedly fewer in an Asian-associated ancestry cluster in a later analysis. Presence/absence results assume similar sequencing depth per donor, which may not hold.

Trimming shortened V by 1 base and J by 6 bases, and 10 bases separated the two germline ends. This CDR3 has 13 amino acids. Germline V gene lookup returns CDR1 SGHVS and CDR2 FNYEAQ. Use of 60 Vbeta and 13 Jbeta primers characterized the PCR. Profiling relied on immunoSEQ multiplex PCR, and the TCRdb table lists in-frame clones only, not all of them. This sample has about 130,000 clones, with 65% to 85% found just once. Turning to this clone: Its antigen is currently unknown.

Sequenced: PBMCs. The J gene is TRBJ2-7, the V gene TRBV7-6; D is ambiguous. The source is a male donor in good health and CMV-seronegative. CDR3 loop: CASSLGINGEQYF. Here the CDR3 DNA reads TGTGCCAGCAGCTTAGGTATTAACGGCGAGCAGTACTTC.